This note documents a single T cell receptor (beta chain) sequence. Its antigen is as yet unknown. This sample stems from a study of shared clonotypes between healthy human individuals. Study-level background: A couple of women and a few men aged 18 to 49 made up the donors.

The V end lost 3 bases, the J end lost 0 bases, and 21 bases lay between the germline ends. The CDR3 is 20 amino acids. From germline, CDR1 is LNHDA and CDR2 SQIVND (reference sequence). This table comes from immunoSEQ multiplex PCR, and its TCRdb copy is limited to in-frame clones, with some not included. The sample carries about 2.1 million clones, roughly 91% recorded once. General study points: A reduction in generation probabilities was seen for non-shared clonotypes relative to those shared by all four donors.

Naive CD8 isolation took CD45RO-negative cells positively selected for CCR7 and excluded terminally differentiated effector memory CD45RA+ cells. Everyone who donated was a Caucasian adult who lived in Nashville, Tennessee. Sequenced material: naive CD8+ T cells from PBMCs. The receptor was isolated from a man aged 18 to 35 in good health. Some clones in this sample may be carry-over from other donors' samples. The rearrangement joins TRBV19 to TRBJ2-6, with D unresolved. The DNA for the CDR3 is TGTGCCAGTAGTATCCAACCCATAGGCCCTACGAGCTCTGGGGCCAACGTCCTGACTTTC. It encodes CASSIQPIGPTSSGANVLTF.